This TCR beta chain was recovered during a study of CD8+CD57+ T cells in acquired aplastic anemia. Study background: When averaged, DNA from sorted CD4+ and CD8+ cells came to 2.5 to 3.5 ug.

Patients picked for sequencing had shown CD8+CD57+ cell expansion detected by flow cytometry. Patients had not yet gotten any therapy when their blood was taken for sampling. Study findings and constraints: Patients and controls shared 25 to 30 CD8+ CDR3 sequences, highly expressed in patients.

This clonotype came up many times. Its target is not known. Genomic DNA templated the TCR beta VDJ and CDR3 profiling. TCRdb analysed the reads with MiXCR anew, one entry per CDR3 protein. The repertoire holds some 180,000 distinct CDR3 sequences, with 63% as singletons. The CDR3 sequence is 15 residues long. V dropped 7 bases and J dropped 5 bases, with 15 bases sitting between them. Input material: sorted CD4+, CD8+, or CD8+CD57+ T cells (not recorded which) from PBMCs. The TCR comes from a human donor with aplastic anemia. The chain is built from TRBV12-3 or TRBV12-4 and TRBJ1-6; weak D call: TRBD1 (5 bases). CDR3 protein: CASKQGVSDNSPLHF. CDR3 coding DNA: TGTGCCAGCAAACAAGGGGTGTCGGATAATTCACCCCTCCACTTT.